The 13 T cell receptor beta chains reported below all come from one sample, sequenced in a study of blood T cells in healthy people across ages. A J-beta primer mix and a sample-barcoded 5' primer were used in a second PCR of roughly 7 to 12 cycles. TCRdb re-analysed the 5' RACE reads in MiXCR, keeping a single row per CDR3 protein. The table has roughly 1.6 million distinct CDR3 sequences, almost 35% seen once. The specimen was blood. These receptors were taken from a woman in her twenties or thirties in good health.

This rearrangement joins TRBV4-1 to TRBJ1-4; D possibly corresponds to TRBD1 (5 bases). The CDR3 totals 14 residues. Trimming took off 5 bases at V and 0 bases at J, with 7 bases between the two ends. Germline CDR1 MGHRA, CDR2 YSYEKL. The CDR3 DNA follows: TGCGCCAGCAGCGAGGGACCAACTAATGAAAAACTGTTTTTT. This codes for CASSEGPTNEKLFF.

The CDR3 bases are TGTGCTAGTGGCCCCCCTGGGGGCGATAGCACAGATACGCAGTATTTT. The encoded protein is CASGPPGGDSTDTQYF. This rearrangement joins TRBV12-5 to TRBJ2-3; D possibly corresponds to TRBD1 (6 bases). V was pared by 6 bases and J by 0 bases, with 16 bases between. Germline assignment: CDR1 LGHNT and CDR2 FRNRAP. The CDR3 runs to 16 residues.

This clonotype has just one count. J is TRBJ1-5 and V is TRBV27; maybe TRBD1 (5 bases). V shed 2 bases and J shed 8 bases, with 16 bases lying between them. The CDR3 spans 15 residues. Germline loops: CDR1 MNHEY, CDR2 SMNVEV (reference sequence). As DNA, the CDR3 is TGTGCCAGCAGTTTACGTGGCCAGGGATGGGAGCCCCAGCATTTT. Translation: CASSLRGQGWEPQHF.

Only a few counts were recorded for this clonotype. The V gene is TRBV27, the J gene TRBJ2-1, with TRBD2 identical over 11 bases. V shed 6 bases and J 3 bases; nucleotides not matched to a gene: 4. The CDR3 runs to 15 residues. Germline V CDR1 and CDR2: MNHEY, SMNVEV (reference sequence). CDR3 in amino acids: CASSRLAGFYNEQFF. CDR3 bases: TGTGCCAGCAGCCGACTAGCGGGGTTCTACAATGAGCAGTTCTTC.

The gene calls are TRBV11-2 and TRBJ1-1, with a tentative D call TRBD1 (6 bases). The length of the CDR3 is 16 residues. V was pared by 5 bases and J by 0 bases, with 16 bases between. Germline CDR1 SGHAT, CDR2 FQNNGV. The CDR3 DNA follows: TGTGCCAGCAGCATCGACAGGCTCACTATGAACACTGAAGCTTTCTTT. Residues: CASSIDRLTMNTEAFF.

In this sample, this clonotype turned up a few times. The chain recombines TRBV5-1 with TRBJ2-1; 8 bases agree with TRBD2. The CDR3 has 14 amino acids. V shed 4 bases and J 5 bases; nucleotides not matched to a gene: 5. Germline CDR1 reads SGHRS; CDR2 reads YFSETQ. The CDR3: CASSPRGDHNEQFF. CDR3 sequence (DNA): TGCGCCAGCAGCCCGCGGGGGGATCACAATGAGCAGTTCTTC. The variable domain in full, completed from reference TRBV5-1 and TRBJ2-1, reads KAGVTQTPRYLIKTRGQQVTLSCSPISGHRSVSWYQQTPGQGLQFLFEYFSETQRNKGNFPGRFSGRQFSNSRSEMNVSTLELGDSALYLCASSPRGDHNEQFFGPGTRLTVL.

This clonotype has ten or more counts. The chain uses TRBV4-2 and TRBJ2-7, with 9 bases lining up with TRBD2. J was trimmed by 2 bases and V by 0 bases; bases with no gene match: 8. CDR1 is LGHNA and CDR2 is YNFKEQ in the germline V gene. The CDR3 is made up of 17 amino acids. DNA of the CDR3: TGTGCCAGCAGCCAAGATCTAACTAGCGGGCCCGCCTACGAGCAGTACTTC. It yields the protein CASSQDLTSGPAYEQYF.

The chain is built from TRBV15 and TRBJ2-7; D possibly corresponds to TRBD1 (5 bases). Looked up from germline, CDR1 is LNHNV and CDR2 is YYDKDF (reference sequence). The CDR3 consists of 13 residues. Trimming left V 5 bases short and J 2 bases short, with 10 bases between. This CDR3 reads CATSSDMTYEQYF. The CDR3 nucleotides read TGTGCCACCAGCTCGGACATGACCTACGAGCAGTACTTC.

This chain uses TRBV9 with TRBJ2-5; D may be TRBD2 (5 bases). The ends were cut back, 0 bases at V and 11 bases at J, with 14 bases in the middle. The germline gives CDR1 SGDLS, CDR2 YYNGEE. The CDR3 totals 13 residues. This chain's CDR3 is CASSVEPDGEQYF. Written as DNA, the CDR3 is TGTGCCAGCAGCGTAGAGCCCGACGGGGAGCAGTACTTC.

The chain uses TRBV20-1 and TRBJ1-5, with 8 bases fitting TRBD1. Germline CDR1 reads DFQATT; CDR2 reads SNEGSKA (reference sequence). This CDR3 region has 16 residues. With V trimmed by 6 bases and J by 0 bases, 10 bases remained unmatched. The CDR3 sequence is CSAPRWTGHSNQPQHF. CDR3 sequence (DNA): TGCAGTGCGCCGAGGTGGACAGGGCATAGCAATCAGCCCCAGCATTTT.

This clonotype was detected a few times. The chain employs TRBV5-1 and TRBJ2-5; 11 bases align to TRBD2. The CDR3 is 17 amino acids. Losses at the gene ends were 2 bases for V and 2 bases for J; bases not matched to a gene: 8. Germline CDR1 and CDR2: SGHRS and YFSETQ. The CDR3 bases are TGCGCCAGCAGCTTCGGACAGCTAGCGGGAGGACAAGAGACCCAGTACTTC. Protein sequence: CASSFGQLAGGQETQYF.

At least ten counts were recorded for this clonotype. The CDR3 reads CASSGSAGQGSKQFF. CDR3 sequence (DNA): TGTGCCAGCAGCGGGTCTGCGGGACAGGGGTCCAAGCAGTTCTTC. The rearrangement links TRBV5-6 to TRBJ2-1; 10 bases match TRBD1. The CDR3 totals 15 residues. Trimming at V came to 4 bases and at J to 11 bases, leaving 12 bases not matched to a gene. Germline CDR1 reads SGHDT; CDR2 reads YYEEEE.

This clonotype has only one observation. The rearrangement links TRBV7-9 to TRBJ1-2; 11 positions match TRBD1. Germline CDR1 is SEHNR and CDR2 is FQNEAQ (reference sequence). The CDR3 spans 15 residues. V was clipped by 5 bases and J by 4 bases; unmatched bases: 6. DNA of the CDR3: TGTGCCAGCAGCGCCCGGGACAGGGGGACCTATGGCTACACCTTC. Protein: CASSARDRGTYGYTF.